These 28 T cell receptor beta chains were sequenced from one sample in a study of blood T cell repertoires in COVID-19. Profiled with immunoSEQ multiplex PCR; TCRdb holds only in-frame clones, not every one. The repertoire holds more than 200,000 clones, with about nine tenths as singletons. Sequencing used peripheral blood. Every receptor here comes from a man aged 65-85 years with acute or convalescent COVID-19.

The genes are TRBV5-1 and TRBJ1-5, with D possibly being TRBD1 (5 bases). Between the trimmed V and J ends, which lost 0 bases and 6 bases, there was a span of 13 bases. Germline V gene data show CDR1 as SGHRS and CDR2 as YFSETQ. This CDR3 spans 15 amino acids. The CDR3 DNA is TGCGCCAGCAGCTTGGAGGGGATGGTCGGTCAGCCCCAGCATTTT. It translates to CASSLEGMVGQPQHF.

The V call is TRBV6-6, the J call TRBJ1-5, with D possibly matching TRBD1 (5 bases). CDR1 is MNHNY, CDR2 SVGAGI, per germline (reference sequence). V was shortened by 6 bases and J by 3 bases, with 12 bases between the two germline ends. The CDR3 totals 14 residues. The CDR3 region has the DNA TGTGCCAGCAGCCCAGGGAACATCAATCAGCCCCAGCATTTT. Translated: CASSPGNINQPQHF.

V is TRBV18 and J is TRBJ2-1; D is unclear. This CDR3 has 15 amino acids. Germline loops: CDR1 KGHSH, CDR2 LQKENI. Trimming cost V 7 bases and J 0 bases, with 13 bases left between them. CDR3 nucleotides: TGTGCCAGCTTACCCTCTTCGAGCTCCTACAATGAGCAGTTCTTC. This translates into CASLPSSSSYNEQFF.

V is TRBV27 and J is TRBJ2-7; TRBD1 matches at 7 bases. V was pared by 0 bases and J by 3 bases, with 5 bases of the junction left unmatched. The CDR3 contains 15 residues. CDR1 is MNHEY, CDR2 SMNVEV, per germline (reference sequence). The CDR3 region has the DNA TGTGCCAGCAGTTTATCGGCGCAGGGGGTCTACGAGCAGTACTTC. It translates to CASSLSAQGVYEQYF.

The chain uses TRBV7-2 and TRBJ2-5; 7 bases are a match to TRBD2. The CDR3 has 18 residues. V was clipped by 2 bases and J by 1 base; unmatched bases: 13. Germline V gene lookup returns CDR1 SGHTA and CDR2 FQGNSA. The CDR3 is CASSLRLGASGPQETQYF. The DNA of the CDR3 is TGTGCCAGCAGCTTAAGGCTAGGGGCTAGCGGACCCCAAGAGACCCAGTACTTC.

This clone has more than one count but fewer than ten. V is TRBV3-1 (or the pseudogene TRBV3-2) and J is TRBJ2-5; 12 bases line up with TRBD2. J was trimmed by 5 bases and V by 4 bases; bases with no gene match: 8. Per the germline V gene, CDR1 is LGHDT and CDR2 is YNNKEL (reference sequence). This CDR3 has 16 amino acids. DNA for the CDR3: TGTGCCAGCAGCCGGACTAGCGGGATAGGTTGGGAGACCCAGTACTTC. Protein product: CASSRTSGIGWETQYF.

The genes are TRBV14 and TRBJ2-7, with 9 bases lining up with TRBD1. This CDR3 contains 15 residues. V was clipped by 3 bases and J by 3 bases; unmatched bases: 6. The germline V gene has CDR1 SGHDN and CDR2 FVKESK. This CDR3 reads CASSQERGQGYEQYF. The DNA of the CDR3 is TGTGCCAGCAGCCAGGAAAGGGGACAGGGCTACGAGCAGTACTTC.

This CDR3 reads CASSQERSGEGTDTQYF. The CDR3 DNA sequence: TGCGCCAGCAGCCAAGAGCGTAGCGGGGAGGGCACAGATACGCAGTATTTT. The J gene is TRBJ2-3, the V gene TRBV4-1, with 8 bases identical to TRBD2. Germline V gives CDR1 MGHRA, CDR2 YSYEKL. The CDR3 contains 17 residues. V gave up 0 bases and J gave up 1 base; unmatched junction bases: 6.

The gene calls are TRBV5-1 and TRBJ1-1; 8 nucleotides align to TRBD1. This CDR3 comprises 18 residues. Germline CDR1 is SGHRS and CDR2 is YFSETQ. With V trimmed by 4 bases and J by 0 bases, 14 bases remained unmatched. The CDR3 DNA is TGCGCCAGCAGCGACGGACAGGGCGGTCGTCGGGTGAACACTGAAGCTTTCTTT. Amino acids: CASSDGQGGRRVNTEAFF.

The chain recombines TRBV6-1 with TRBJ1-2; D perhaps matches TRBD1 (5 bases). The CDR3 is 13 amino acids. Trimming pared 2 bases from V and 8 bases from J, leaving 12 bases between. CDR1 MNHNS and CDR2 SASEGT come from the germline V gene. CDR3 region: CASSESGSDGYTF. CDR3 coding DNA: TGTGCCAGCAGTGAATCAGGGTCGGACGGCTACACCTTC.

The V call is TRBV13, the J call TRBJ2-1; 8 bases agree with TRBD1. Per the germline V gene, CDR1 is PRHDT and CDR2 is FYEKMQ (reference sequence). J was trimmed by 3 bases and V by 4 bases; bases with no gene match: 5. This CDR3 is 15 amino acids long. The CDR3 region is CASSSPGTGYNEQFF. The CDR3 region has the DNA TGTGCCAGCAGCTCCCCCGGGACAGGCTACAATGAGCAGTTCTTC.

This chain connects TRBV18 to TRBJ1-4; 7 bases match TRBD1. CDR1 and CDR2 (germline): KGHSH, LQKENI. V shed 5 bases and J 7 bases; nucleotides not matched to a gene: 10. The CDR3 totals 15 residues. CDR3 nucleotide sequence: TGTGCCAGCTCAGCTGACAGGGAAGGAGGTGAAAAACTGTTTTTT. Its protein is CASSADREGGEKLFF.

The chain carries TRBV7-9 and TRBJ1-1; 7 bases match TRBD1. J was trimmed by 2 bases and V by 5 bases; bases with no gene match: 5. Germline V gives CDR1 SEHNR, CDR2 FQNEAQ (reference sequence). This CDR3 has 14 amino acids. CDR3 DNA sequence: TGTGCCAGCAGCCCACAGGGGATAAACACTGAAGCTTTCTTT. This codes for CASSPQGINTEAFF.

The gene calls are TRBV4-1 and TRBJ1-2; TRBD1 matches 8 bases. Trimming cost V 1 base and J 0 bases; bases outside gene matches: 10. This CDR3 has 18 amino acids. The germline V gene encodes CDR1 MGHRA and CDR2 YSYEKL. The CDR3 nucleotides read TGCGCCAGCAGCCAAGGGATAACAGGGGGATCTACTAACTATGGCTACACCTTC. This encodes CASSQGITGGSTNYGYTF.

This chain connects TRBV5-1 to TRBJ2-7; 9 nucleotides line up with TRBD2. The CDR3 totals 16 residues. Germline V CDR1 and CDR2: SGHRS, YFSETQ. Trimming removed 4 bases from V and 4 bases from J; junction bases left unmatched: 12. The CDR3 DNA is TGCGCCAGCAGCCTAAATGTAGCGGGAGAAAGGTACGAGCAGTACTTC. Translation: CASSLNVAGERYEQYF.

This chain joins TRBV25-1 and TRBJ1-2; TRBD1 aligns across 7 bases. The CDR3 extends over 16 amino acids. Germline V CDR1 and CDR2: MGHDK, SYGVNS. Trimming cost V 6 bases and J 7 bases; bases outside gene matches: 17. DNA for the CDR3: TGTGCCAGCAGAGAGATCGGGGCAGGGGGATTTGCTGGCTACACCTTC. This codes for CASREIGAGGFAGYTF.

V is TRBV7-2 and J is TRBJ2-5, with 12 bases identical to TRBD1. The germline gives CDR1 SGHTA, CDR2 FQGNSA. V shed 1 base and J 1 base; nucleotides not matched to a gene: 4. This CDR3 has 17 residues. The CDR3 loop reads CASSLGDRGLIQETQYF. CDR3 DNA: TGTGCCAGCAGCTTAGGGGACAGGGGGCTTATCCAAGAGACCCAGTACTTC. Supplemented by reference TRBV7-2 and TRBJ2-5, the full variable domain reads GAGVSQSPSNKVTEKGKDVELRCDPISGHTALYWYRQSLGQGLEFLIYFQGNSAPDKSGLPSDRFSAERTGGSVSTLTIQRTQQEDSAVYLCASSLGDRGLIQETQYFGPGTRLLVL.

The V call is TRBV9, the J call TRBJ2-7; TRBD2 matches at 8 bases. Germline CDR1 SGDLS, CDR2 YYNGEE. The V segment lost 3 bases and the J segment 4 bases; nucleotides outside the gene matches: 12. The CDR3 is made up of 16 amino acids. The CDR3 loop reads CASSAGSQREFYEQYF. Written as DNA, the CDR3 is TGTGCCAGCAGCGCTGGGAGCCAGCGGGAGTTTTACGAGCAGTACTTC. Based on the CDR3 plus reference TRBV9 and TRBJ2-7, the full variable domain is DSGVTQTPKHLITATGQRVTLRCSPRSGDLSVYWYQQSLDQGLQFLIQYYNGEERAKGNILERFSAQQFPDLHSELNLSSLELGDSALYFCASSAGSQREFYEQYFGPGTRLTVT.

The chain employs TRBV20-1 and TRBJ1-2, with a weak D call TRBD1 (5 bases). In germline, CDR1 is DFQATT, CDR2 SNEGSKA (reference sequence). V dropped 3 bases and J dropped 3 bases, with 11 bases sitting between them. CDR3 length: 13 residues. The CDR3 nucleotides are TGCAGTGCTAGTGGAGACAGCTACTATGGCTACACCTTC. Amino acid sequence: CSASGDSYYGYTF.

CDR3: CAWSTQGESRAFF. In DNA form, the CDR3 reads TGTGCCTGGAGTACACAGGGAGAATCGAGGGCTTTCTTT. The chain is built from TRBV30 and TRBJ1-1; D is possibly TRBD1 (6 bases). The CDR3 runs to 13 residues. V was pared by 2 bases and J by 11 bases, with 18 bases between. Per germline, CDR1 GTSNPN and CDR2 SVGIG (reference sequence).

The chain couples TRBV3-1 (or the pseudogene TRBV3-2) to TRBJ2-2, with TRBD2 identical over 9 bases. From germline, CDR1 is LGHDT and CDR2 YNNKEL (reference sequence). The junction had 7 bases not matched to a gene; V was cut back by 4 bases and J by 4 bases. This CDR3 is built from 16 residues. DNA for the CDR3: TGTGCCAGCAGCCGAATAGCGGGAGACCCCACCGGGGAGCTGTTTTTT. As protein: CASSRIAGDPTGELFF.

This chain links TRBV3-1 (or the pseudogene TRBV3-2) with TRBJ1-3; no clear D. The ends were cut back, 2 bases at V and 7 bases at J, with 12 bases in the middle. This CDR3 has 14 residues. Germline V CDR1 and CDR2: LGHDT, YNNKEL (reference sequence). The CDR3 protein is CASSQQKIRNTIYF. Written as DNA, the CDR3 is TGTGCCAGCAGCCAACAAAAAATCCGGAACACCATATATTTT.

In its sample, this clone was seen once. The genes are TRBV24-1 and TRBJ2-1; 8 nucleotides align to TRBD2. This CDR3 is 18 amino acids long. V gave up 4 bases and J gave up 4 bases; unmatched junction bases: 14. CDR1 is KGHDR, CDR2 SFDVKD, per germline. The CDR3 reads CATSDPIERETSYNEQFF. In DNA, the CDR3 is TGTGCCACCAGTGACCCTATAGAGCGGGAGACCTCATACAATGAGCAGTTCTTC.

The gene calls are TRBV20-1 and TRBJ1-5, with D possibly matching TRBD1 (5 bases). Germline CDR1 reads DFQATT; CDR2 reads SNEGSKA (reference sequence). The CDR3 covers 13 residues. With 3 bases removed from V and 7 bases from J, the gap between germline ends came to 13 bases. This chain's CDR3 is CSASRGSGQPQHF. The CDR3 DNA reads TGCAGTGCTAGTCGGGGGTCAGGACAGCCCCAGCATTTT.

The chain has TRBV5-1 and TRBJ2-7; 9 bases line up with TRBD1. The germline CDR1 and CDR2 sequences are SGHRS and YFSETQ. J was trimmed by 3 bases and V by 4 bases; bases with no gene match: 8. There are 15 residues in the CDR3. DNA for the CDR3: TGCGCCAGCAGCCCCCTGGGACAGGGCATCTACGAGCAGTACTTC. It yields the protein CASSPLGQGIYEQYF. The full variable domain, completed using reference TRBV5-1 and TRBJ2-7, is KAGVTQTPRYLIKTRGQQVTLSCSPISGHRSVSWYQQTPGQGLQFLFEYFSETQRNKGNFPGRFSGRQFSNSRSEMNVSTLELGDSALYLCASSPLGQGIYEQYFGPGTRLTVT.

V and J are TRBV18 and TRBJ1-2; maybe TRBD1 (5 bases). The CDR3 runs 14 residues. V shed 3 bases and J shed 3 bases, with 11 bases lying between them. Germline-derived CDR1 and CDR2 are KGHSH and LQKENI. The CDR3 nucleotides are TGTGCCAGCTCACCGCAGGGTGTTTACTATGGCTACACCTTC. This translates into CASSPQGVYYGYTF. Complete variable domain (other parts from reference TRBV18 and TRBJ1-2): NAGVMQNPRHLVRRRGQEARLRCSPMKGHSHVYWYRQLPEEGLKFMVYLQKENIIDESGMPKERFSAEFPKEGPSILRIQQVVRGDSAAYFCASSPQGVYYGYTFGSGTRLTVV.

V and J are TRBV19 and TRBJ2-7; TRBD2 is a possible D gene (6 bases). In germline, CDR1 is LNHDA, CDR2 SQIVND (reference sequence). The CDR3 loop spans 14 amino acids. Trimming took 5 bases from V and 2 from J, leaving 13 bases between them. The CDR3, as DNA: TGTGCCAGTAGTTCCGGAGGGAGCACCTACGAGCAGTACTTC. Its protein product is CASSSGGSTYEQYF.

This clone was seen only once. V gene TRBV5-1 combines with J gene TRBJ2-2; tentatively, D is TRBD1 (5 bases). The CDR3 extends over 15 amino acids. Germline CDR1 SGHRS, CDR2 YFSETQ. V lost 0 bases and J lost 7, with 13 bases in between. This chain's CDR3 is CASSLVSGHNGELFF. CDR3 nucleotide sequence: TGCGCCAGCAGCTTGGTGTCAGGGCATAACGGGGAGCTGTTTTTT. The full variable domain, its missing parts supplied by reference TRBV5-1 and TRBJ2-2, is KAGVTQTPRYLIKTRGQQVTLSCSPISGHRSVSWYQQTPGQGLQFLFEYFSETQRNKGNFPGRFSGRQFSNSRSEMNVSTLELGDSALYLCASSLVSGHNGELFFGEGSRLTVL.